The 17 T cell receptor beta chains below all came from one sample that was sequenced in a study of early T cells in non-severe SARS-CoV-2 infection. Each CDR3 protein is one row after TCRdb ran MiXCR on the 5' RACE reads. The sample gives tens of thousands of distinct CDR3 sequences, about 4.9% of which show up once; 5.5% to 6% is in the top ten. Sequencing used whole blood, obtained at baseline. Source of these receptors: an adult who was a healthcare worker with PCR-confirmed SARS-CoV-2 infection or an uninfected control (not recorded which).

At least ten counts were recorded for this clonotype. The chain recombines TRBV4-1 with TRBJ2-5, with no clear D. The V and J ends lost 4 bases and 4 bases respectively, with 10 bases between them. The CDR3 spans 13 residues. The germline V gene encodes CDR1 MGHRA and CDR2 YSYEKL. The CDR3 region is CASSLPGRETQYF. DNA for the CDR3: TGCGCCAGCAGCCTGCCGGGCCGAGAGACCCAGTACTTC.

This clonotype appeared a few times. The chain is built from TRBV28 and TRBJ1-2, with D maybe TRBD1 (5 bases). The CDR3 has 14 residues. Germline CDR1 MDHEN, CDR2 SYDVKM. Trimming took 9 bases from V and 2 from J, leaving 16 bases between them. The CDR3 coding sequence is TGTGCCAGTGGCCCCCGGGGCCTAAACTATGGCTACACCTTC. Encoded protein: CASGPRGLNYGYTF.

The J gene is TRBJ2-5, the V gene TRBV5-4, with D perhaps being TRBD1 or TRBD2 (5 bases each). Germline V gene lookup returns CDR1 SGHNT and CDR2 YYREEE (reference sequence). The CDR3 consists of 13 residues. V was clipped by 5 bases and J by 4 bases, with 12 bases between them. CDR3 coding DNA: TGTGCCAGCAGTACGGGGCCGGGAGAGACCCAGTACTTC. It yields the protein CASSTGPGETQYF.

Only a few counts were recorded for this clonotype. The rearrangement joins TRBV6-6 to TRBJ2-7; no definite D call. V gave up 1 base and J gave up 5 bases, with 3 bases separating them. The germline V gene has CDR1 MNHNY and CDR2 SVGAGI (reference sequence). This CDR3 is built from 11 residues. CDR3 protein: CASSYLDEQYF. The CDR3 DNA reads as TGTGCCAGCAGTTACTTGGACGAGCAGTACTTC.

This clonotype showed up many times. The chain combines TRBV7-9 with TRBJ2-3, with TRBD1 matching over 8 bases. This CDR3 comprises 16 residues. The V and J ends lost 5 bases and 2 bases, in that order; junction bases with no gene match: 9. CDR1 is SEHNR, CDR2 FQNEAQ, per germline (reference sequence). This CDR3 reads CASSVSPDRATDTQYF. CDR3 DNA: TGTGCCAGCAGCGTTAGCCCGGACAGGGCCACAGATACGCAGTATTTT.

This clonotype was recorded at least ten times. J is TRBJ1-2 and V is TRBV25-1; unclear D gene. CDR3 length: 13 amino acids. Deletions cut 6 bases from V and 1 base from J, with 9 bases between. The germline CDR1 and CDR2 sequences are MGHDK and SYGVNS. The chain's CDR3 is CASSSAVNYGYTF. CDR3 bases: TGTGCCAGCAGCTCCGCAGTTAACTATGGCTACACCTTC.

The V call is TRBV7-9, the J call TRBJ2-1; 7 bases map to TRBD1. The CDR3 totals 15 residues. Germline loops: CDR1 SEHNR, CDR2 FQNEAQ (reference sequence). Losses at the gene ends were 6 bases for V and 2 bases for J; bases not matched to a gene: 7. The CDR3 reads CASSLRGSAYNEQFF. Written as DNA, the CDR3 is TGTGCCAGCAGTCTCAGGGGGTCTGCCTACAATGAGCAGTTCTTC.

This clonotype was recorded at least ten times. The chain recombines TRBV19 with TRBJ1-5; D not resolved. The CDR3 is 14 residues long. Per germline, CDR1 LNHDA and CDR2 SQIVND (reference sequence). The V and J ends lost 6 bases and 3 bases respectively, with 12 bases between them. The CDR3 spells CASRYGVSNQPQHF. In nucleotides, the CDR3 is TGTGCCAGTAGGTACGGGGTTTCCAATCAGCCCCAGCATTTT.

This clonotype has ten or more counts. CDR3 coding DNA: TGCAGTGCTACAGAACAGGGGGTTAATTCACCCCTCCACTTT. Amino acids: CSATEQGVNSPLHF. The rearrangement links TRBV20-1 to TRBJ1-6, with 8 positions matching TRBD1. The J segment lost 6 bases and the V segment lost 4 bases, leaving 5 bases of the junction unmatched. The CDR3 runs to 14 residues. CDR1 is DFQATT and CDR2 is SNEGSKA in the germline V gene (reference sequence).

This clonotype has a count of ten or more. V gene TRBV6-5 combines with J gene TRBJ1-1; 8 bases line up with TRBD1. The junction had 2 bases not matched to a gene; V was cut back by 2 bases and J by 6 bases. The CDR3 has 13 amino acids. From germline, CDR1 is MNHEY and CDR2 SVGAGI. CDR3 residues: CASSYRQGPEAFF. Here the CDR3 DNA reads TGTGCCAGCAGTTACCGACAGGGGCCTGAAGCTTTCTTT.

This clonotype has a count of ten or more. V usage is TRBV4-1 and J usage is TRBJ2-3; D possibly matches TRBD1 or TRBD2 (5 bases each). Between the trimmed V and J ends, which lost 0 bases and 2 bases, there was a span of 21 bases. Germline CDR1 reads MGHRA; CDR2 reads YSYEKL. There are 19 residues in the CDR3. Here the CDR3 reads CASSQERVGAVAFTDTQYF. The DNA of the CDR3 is TGCGCCAGCAGCCAAGAAAGGGTCGGGGCAGTAGCCTTCACAGATACGCAGTATTTT.

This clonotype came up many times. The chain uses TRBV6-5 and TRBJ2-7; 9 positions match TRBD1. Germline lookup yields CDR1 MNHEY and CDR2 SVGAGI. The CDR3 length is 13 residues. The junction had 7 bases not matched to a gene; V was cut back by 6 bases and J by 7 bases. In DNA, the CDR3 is TGTGCCAGCAGACAGGGGGCCCCTCGTGAGCAGTACTTC. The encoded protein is CASRQGAPREQYF.

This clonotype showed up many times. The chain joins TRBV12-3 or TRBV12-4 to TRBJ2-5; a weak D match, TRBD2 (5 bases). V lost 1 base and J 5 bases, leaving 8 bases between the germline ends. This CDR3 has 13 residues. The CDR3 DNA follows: TGTGCCAGCAGTTTAGACGGGGAGGAGACCCAGTACTTC. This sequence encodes CASSLDGEETQYF.

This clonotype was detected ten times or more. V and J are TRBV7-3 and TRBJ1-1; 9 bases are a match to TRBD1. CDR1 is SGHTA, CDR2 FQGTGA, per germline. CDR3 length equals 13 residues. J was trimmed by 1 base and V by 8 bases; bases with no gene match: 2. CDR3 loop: CASRQGGNTEAFF. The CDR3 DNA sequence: TGTGCCAGCCGACAGGGGGGGAACACTGAAGCTTTCTTT.

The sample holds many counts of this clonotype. Here the CDR3 DNA reads TGCAGTGCCCCTGGGGGGCTAGCGGGAGGGGAGCAGTTCTTC. This translates into CSAPGGLAGGEQFF. The chain joins TRBV20-1 to TRBJ2-1, with TRBD2 matching over 12 bases. V was clipped by 6 bases and J by 10 bases; unmatched bases: 10. CDR1 is DFQATT, CDR2 SNEGSKA, per germline (reference sequence). The CDR3 runs to 14 residues.

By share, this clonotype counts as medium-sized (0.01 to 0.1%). The chain's CDR3 is CASSPMGGQDEQFF. CDR3 DNA sequence: TGTGCCAGTAGCCCAATGGGGGGGCAGGATGAGCAGTTCTTC. V usage is TRBV19 and J usage is TRBJ2-1, with D possibly matching TRBD2 (7 bases). This CDR3 has 14 amino acids. Germline V gives CDR1 LNHDA, CDR2 SQIVND (reference sequence). Trimming removed 6 bases at V and 8 bases at J, with 17 bases between.

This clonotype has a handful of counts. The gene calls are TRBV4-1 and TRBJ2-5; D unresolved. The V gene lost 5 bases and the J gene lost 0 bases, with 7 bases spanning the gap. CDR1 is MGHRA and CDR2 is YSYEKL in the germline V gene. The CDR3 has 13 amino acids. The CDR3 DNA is TGCGCCAGCAGCTCCCCCTACCAAGAGACCCAGTACTTC. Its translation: CASSSPYQETQYF.